This is a list of T cell receptor beta chains from one sample in a study of vaccination and CD4 T cells after COVID-19. TCRdb fed the PCR reads into MiXCR, producing one record per CDR3 protein. The table has 5,000 to 7,000 distinct CDR3 sequences, about 40% seen once. Their antigens remain unidentified. The specimen sequenced was CD4+ T cells from blood, cultured in vitro. The origin of the receptors is a human donor in good health. Both conserved end residues are trimmed from each CDR3. A D gene is named only where the DNA matches it firmly.

j_call d_call v_call cdr3_aa
TRBJ1-1 NA TRBV10-2 ATHPRATNTEAF
TRBJ1-2 NA TRBV19 ASSPSVGDYGYT
TRBJ2-7 NA TRBV6-5 ASSYDTASAHYEQY
TRBJ1-1 TRBD1 TRBV11-3 ASSFTGGTEAF
TRBJ1-2 TRBD1 TRBV12-3/TRBV12-4 ASSLRGQVSGYT
TRBJ2-6 NA TRBV6-4 ASSPQGSGANVLT
TRBJ1-2 NA TRBV20-1 SASPSGSGYT
TRBJ1-5 NA TRBV9 ASSVDGSNQPQH
TRBJ1-6 TRBD1 TRBV23-1 ASSHPGQVGSPLH
TRBJ2-5 NA TRBV19 ASSIIGAGVGETQY
TRBJ1-2 NA TRBV11-2 ASSFGRRVGYT
TRBJ1-2 TRBD1 TRBV3-1 ASSHGTGVGGYT
TRBJ1-1 NA TRBV5-1 ASSFQQGNTEAF
TRBJ1-1 TRBD1 TRBV7-9 ASRIDREGAF
TRBJ1-1 NA TRBV27 ASSWAGNTEAF
TRBJ1-2 NA TRBV5-1 ASSLSNYGYT
TRBJ2-1 NA TRBV6-1 ASRRDQSSYNEQF
TRBJ1-6 NA TRBV6-5 ASSYASGAVIGSPLH
TRBJ2-1 NA TRBV6-4 ASSAGGHTDEQF
TRBJ2-1 NA TRBV5-1 ASMTAYNEQF
TRBJ1-5 NA TRBV5-1 ASSLAGTNQPQH
TRBJ2-1 NA TRBV19 ASSRGQPKGNEQF
TRBJ2-1 NA TRBV25-1 ASSYGTLNEQF
TRBJ1-1 NA TRBV19 ASSIDPPEAF
TRBJ1-1 NA TRBV12-3/TRBV12-4 ASSRSGVATEAF
TRBJ2-7 TRBD2 TRBV20-1 SARVLAGYEQY
TRBJ1-1 NA TRBV27 ASRGYMNTEAF
TRBJ2-1 TRBD1 TRBV6-5 ASSYSSTKVQGAYNEQF
TRBJ1-2 NA TRBV4-3 ASSQVGRLNYGYT
TRBJ1-1 NA TRBV19 ASSLERGLGNTEAF
TRBJ1-1 NA TRBV2 ASSERHRNTEAF
TRBJ1-2 NA TRBV18 ASSAQNYGYT
TRBJ2-5 NA TRBV6-1 ASRREGGNLETQY
TRBJ2-2 NA TRBV24-1 ATDGYSSAGSGELF
TRBJ2-7 TRBD2 TRBV19 ASSMSGGYRNEQY
TRBJ1-6 NA TRBV20-1 SARVPEYNSPLH
TRBJ2-1 NA TRBV19 ASSITGTFYNEQF
TRBJ2-1 TRBD2 TRBV20-1 SARLAGGPYNEQF
TRBJ1-2 NA TRBV12-3/TRBV12-4 ASSPGQTNYGYT
TRBJ2-7 NA TRBV15 ATSRDRGGYEQY
TRBJ1-3 NA TRBV27 ASSLQYSGNTIY
TRBJ1-1 NA TRBV7-9 ASSKEISEAF